This entry lists 13 T cell receptor beta chains sequenced from one sample in a study of identical twins (dated by TCRdb to 2015 to 2016). The method behind the library was 5' RACE. The sequencer listed for this sample is Illumina HiSeq 2000. TCRdb reprocessing: public reads trimmed at Q25 with fastp, clones called with MiXCR, in-frame beta chains kept. Rows with a matching CDR3 protein are joined into one entry that keeps the most common DNA and genes. Counted in this sample were 150,000 or so distinct CDR3 sequences; 3% to 4.5% of them appeared once. The ten top clones hold 8% to 8.5% of the sample. Sample: memory T cells sorted from blood. This sample's cell subset or site label indicates: CD45RO+ enriched T cells. Receptors were obtained from a man aged 18 to 29 in good health.

This clonotype was observed many times. The V and J genes are TRBV29-1 and TRBJ2-7; TRBD1 is a possible D gene (6 bases). CDR3 length: 14 residues. Germline V gene data show CDR1 as SQVTM and CDR2 as ANQGSEA. The V end lost 6 bases, the J end lost 0 bases, and 15 bases lay between the germline ends. The CDR3 loop reads CSVQRDTSSYEQYF. As DNA, the CDR3 is TGCAGCGTGCAACGGGACACCAGCTCCTACGAGCAGTACTTC.

Many counts were recorded for this clonotype. The chain employs TRBV29-1 and TRBJ2-2, with D unresolved. Trimming left V 3 bases short and J 5 bases short, with 10 bases between. Germline CDR1 is SQVTM and CDR2 is ANQGSEA. This CDR3 has 13 residues. CDR3 coding DNA: TGCAGCGTTGATAGGGCAGGAACCGGGGAGCTGTTTTTT. Protein: CSVDRAGTGELFF.

In its sample, this clonotype ranks as large. J is TRBJ1-3 and V is TRBV29-1; TRBD1 agrees at 10 bases. With V trimmed by 3 bases and J by 0 bases, 2 bases remained unmatched. CDR3 length: 15 amino acids. Germline CDR1 is SQVTM and CDR2 is ANQGSEA. The CDR3 protein is CSVDGTGDSGNTIYF. CDR3 bases: TGCAGCGTTGACGGGACAGGGGACTCTGGAAACACCATATATTTT.

This clonotype was seen at least ten times. The V and J genes are TRBV5-1 and TRBJ2-7, with 10 bases matching TRBD2. The CDR3 is 15 residues long. V dropped 5 bases and J dropped 3; count of bases not matched to a gene: 8. CDR1 SGHRS and CDR2 YFSETQ come from the germline V gene. CDR3 nucleotide sequence: TGCGCCAGCAGACCCAGCGGGAGGGATTTCTACGAGCAGTACTTC. This codes for CASRPSGRDFYEQYF. The full variable domain, rest sourced from reference TRBV5-1 and TRBJ2-7, is KAGVTQTPRYLIKTRGQQVTLSCSPISGHRSVSWYQQTPGQGLQFLFEYFSETQRNKGNFPGRFSGRQFSNSRSEMNVSTLELGDSALYLCASRPSGRDFYEQYFGPGTRLTVT.

This clonotype was seen many times. The CDR3 sequence is CASSIDRSRSYTF. As DNA, the CDR3 is TGTGCCAGTAGTATAGATCGTTCCCGGAGCTACACCTTC. V gene TRBV19 combines with J gene TRBJ1-2; D unclear. This CDR3 is 13 amino acids long. Trimming took off 0 bases at V and 9 bases at J, with 11 bases between the two ends. Germline V gene data show CDR1 as LNHDA and CDR2 as SQIVND (reference sequence).

Many counts were recorded for this clonotype. The rearrangement uses TRBV20-1 and TRBJ1-5, with D uncertain. Trimming took off 0 bases at V and 4 bases at J, with 13 bases between the two ends. The CDR3 has 15 amino acids. Per the germline V gene, CDR1 is DFQATT and CDR2 is SNEGSKA (reference sequence). The CDR3 loop is CSARDPVGRNQPQHF. The CDR3 DNA follows: TGCAGTGCTAGAGATCCGGTAGGTCGAAATCAGCCCCAGCATTTT.

This clonotype came up many times. This chain connects TRBV27 to TRBJ2-2; D uncertain. V shed 4 bases and J shed 4 bases, with 7 bases lying between them. The CDR3 has 13 residues. Germline CDR1 is MNHEY and CDR2 is SMNVEV (reference sequence). This CDR3 is CASSYWSTGELFF. CDR3 sequence (DNA): TGTGCCAGCAGTTATTGGAGCACCGGGGAGCTGTTTTTT.

This CDR3 reads CASSSHKVYGYTF. In nucleotides, the CDR3 is TGTGCCAGCAGCTCCCACAAAGTCTATGGCTACACCTTC. This chain links TRBV7-8 with TRBJ1-2; no clear D gene. The CDR3 length is 13 residues. V gave up 4 bases and J gave up 4 bases, with 10 bases separating them. Germline CDR1 and CDR2: SGHVS and FQNEAQ.

In this sample, this clonotype turned up a few times. The CDR3 is CASSLVVEETQYF. The CDR3 nucleotides read TGTGCCAGCAGCTTAGTTGTAGAAGAGACCCAGTACTTC. The V call is TRBV7-8, the J call TRBJ2-5; D is undetermined. There are 13 residues in the CDR3. Germline CDR1 is SGHVS and CDR2 is FQNEAQ. Trimming cost V 1 base and J 3 bases, with 6 bases left between them.

This clonotype was seen a handful of times. This chain uses TRBV5-1 with TRBJ1-4; TRBD1 matches 8 bases. The CDR3 contains 14 residues. Germline V gives CDR1 SGHRS, CDR2 YFSETQ. V lost 4 bases to trimming and J lost 8 bases; unmatched junction nucleotides: 7. CDR3 protein: CASSLRQGKEKLFF. The DNA for the CDR3 is TGCGCCAGCAGCCTACGACAGGGGAAGGAAAAACTGTTTTTT.

This clonotype was seen repeatedly, ten times or more. The chain joins TRBV24-1 to TRBJ2-2; TRBD2 aligns across 10 bases. CDR1 and CDR2 from the germline V gene are KGHDR and SFDVKD. J was trimmed by 2 bases and V by 2 bases; bases with no gene match: 7. This CDR3 has 18 residues. CDR3 protein: CATSDSGLAEGNTGELFF. In DNA form, the CDR3 reads TGTGCCACCAGTGATTCAGGACTAGCGGAAGGTAACACCGGGGAGCTGTTTTTT.

This clonotype was seen many times. In nucleotides, the CDR3 is TGTGCCAGCCTCCTCCAGCGGGGGTCCGGCGGGGAGCTGTTTTTT. Translated: CASLLQRGSGGELFF. V usage is TRBV2 and J usage is TRBJ2-2; 8 bases align to TRBD2. This CDR3 contains 15 residues. The germline CDR1 and CDR2 sequences are SNHLY and FYNNEI. V shed 8 bases, J shed 7 bases, and the junction held 12 bases outside the gene matches.

In its sample, this clonotype was seen many times. J is TRBJ2-6 and V is TRBV20-1; D unclear. The germline V and J ends were trimmed by 1 base and 0 bases, with 4 bases remaining between them. Germline V lookup: CDR1 DFQATT, CDR2 SNEGSKA (reference sequence). The length of the CDR3 is 14 residues. The CDR3 DNA is TGCAGTGCTAGAGCCAACTCTGGGGCCAACGTCCTGACTTTC. The encoded protein is CSARANSGANVLTF.